Listed below are T cell receptor beta chains from one sample, sequenced in a study of blood T cell repertoires in COVID-19. Libraries were prepared by immunoSEQ multiplex PCR; TCRdb keeps only in-frame clonotypes and omits some of them. The sample includes 23,000 or so clones, 84% of them seen just once. Sequencing input: peripheral blood. These receptors came from a middle-aged man with acute or convalescent COVID-19. Both conserved end residues are part of each CDR3. A D gene is named only where the DNA matches it firmly. Not all rows give a size; the values are once, few, many and, for expanded clones, a class.

clone_size	v_call	j_call	d_call	cdr3_nt	cdr3_aa
NA	TRBV12-2	TRBJ2-7	NA	TGTGCAAGTCGCTTCTCACAGGAACTCGACTACGAGCAGTACTTC	CASRFSQELDYEQYF
NA	TRBV5-6	TRBJ2-2	NA	TGTGCCAGCAGCTTTCCCCACGGCGGGGCTACTGGCGGGGAGCTGTTTTTT	CASSFPHGGATGGELFF
NA	TRBV6-5	TRBJ2-2	NA	TGTGCCAGCAGAGTGGGCACCTACACCGGGGAGCTGTTTTTT	CASRVGTYTGELFF
NA	TRBV11-2	TRBJ2-7	TRBD2	TGTGCCAGCAGCTTACCCTCTCTAGCGGGAGGGCGAGGAGAGCAGTACTTC	CASSLPSLAGGRGEQYF
NA	TRBV4-1	TRBJ2-1	NA	TGCGCCAGCAGCCAAGAACCGCGGCTAGCCCTTTACAATGAGCAGTTCTTC	CASSQEPRLALYNEQFF
few	TRBV7-8	TRBJ1-1	NA	TGTGCCAGCACCCTCAGGGGGAACACTGAAGCTTTCTTT	CASTLRGNTEAFF
few	TRBV3-1/TRBV3-2	TRBJ1-1	TRBD1	TGTGCCAGCAGCCAAGGGGGGGACAGAGGGAGAGCTTTCTTT	CASSQGGDRGRAFF
NA	TRBV3-1/TRBV3-2	TRBJ1-2	NA	TGTGCCAGCAGCCTCACCTCCGGACTTGGCGGTAACTATGGCTACACCTTC	CASSLTSGLGGNYGYTF
NA	TRBV30	TRBJ2-2	NA	TGTGCCTGGAGGGGGGGACGTACGAACACCGGGGAGCTGTTTTTT	CAWRGGRTNTGELFF
once	TRBV6-5	TRBJ1-2	NA	TGTGCCAGCAGTCCCCGGACTCAGGGGACGGGTGGCTACACCTTC	CASSPRTQGTGGYTF
NA	TRBV19	TRBJ2-7	NA	TGTGCCAGTAGTATAGATGGCCACGAGCAGTACTTC	CASSIDGHEQYF
NA	TRBV11-1	TRBJ2-7	NA	TGTGCCAGCAGCTTATGGATGGAACTATACTACGAGCAGTACTTC	CASSLWMELYYEQYF
NA	TRBV7-2	TRBJ2-1	TRBD1	TGTGCCAGCAGCTTATCTCAGGGGGATGAGCAGTTCTTC	CASSLSQGDEQFF
few	TRBV27	TRBJ1-1	NA	TGTGCCAGCAGTTCGGGGGGGGCTGAAGCTTTCTTT	CASSSGGAEAFF
NA	TRBV14	TRBJ2-5	NA	TGTGCCAGCAGCCAATCGCGAAAAGAGTTCGGGGAGACCCAGTACTTC	CASSQSRKEFGETQYF
once	TRBV30	TRBJ1-5	NA	TGTGCCTGGAGCACTGGGGCTCATAGCAATCAGCCCCAGCATTTT	CAWSTGAHSNQPQHF
NA	TRBV9	TRBJ1-6	TRBD1	TGTGCCAGCAGCGCTACCGGGACAGAAAATTCACCCCTCCACTTT	CASSATGTENSPLHF
NA	TRBV19	TRBJ1-4	NA	TGTGCCACGAGGTCAGACGAAAAACTGTTTTTT	CATRSDEKLFF
NA	TRBV5-6	TRBJ2-5	NA	TGTGCCAGCAGCTTGTCGGGGAGAGAGACCCAGTACTTC	CASSLSGRETQYF
NA	TRBV7-2	TRBJ1-2	NA	TGTGCCAGCAGCTCCCACAGGGACGGTGGCTACACCTTC	CASSSHRDGGYTF
NA	TRBV5-1	TRBJ1-3	NA	TGCGCCAGCAGCCTAACGGGGTCCGACGGAAACACCATATATTTT	CASSLTGSDGNTIYF
NA	TRBV5-5	TRBJ2-7	NA	TGTGCCAGCAGCTTGGATCGGGGGAACTACGAGCAGTACTTC	CASSLDRGNYEQYF
NA	TRBV3-1/TRBV3-2	TRBJ2-3	TRBD2	TGTGCCAGCAGCCAAGTTCTGAGCGGGAGTAGCACAGATACGCAGTATTTT	CASSQVLSGSSTDTQYF
NA	TRBV5-1	TRBJ2-5	TRBD1	TGCGCCAGCAGCTTTGGACAGGGGGACCAAGAGACCCAGTACTTC	CASSFGQGDQETQYF
NA	TRBV5-1	TRBJ2-7	NA	TGCGCCAGCAGCTTGGCCGCAGGGGCCAGCGAGCAGTACTTC	CASSLAAGASEQYF
NA	TRBV3-1/TRBV3-2	TRBJ1-2	NA	TGTGCCAGCAGCCAAGCGGGAGGCTACACCTTC	CASSQAGGYTF
NA	TRBV30	TRBJ1-2	TRBD1	TGTGCCTGGAGCGGGGGACAGGGAGGCTATGGCTACACCTTC	CAWSGGQGGYGYTF
NA	TRBV30	TRBJ2-3	NA	TGTGCCTGGAGTGTAGAGGGAGGCGATACGCAGTATTTT	CAWSVEGGDTQYF
NA	TRBV5-6	TRBJ2-7	NA	TGTGCCAGCAGCTTGGGGCTAGGGGGCTACGAGCAGTACTTC	CASSLGLGGYEQYF